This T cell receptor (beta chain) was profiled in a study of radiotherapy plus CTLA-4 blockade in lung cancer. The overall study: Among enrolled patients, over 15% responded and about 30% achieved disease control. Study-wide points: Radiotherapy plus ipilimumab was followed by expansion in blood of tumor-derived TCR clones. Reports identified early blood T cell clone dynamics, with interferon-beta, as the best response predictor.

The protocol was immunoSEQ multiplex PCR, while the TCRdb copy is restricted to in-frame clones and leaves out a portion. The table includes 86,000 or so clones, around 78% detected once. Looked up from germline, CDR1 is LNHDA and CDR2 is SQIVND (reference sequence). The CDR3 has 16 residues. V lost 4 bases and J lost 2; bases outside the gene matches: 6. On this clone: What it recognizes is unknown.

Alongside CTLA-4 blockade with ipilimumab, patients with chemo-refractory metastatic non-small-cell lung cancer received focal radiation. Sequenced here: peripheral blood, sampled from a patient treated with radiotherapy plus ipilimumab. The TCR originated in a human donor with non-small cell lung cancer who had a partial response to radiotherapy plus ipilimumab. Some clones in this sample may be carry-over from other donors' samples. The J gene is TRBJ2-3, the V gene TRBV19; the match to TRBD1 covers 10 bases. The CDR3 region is CASSSLTGGSTDTQYF. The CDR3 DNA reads TGTGCCAGTAGTAGCTTGACAGGGGGCTCCACAGATACGCAGTATTTT.